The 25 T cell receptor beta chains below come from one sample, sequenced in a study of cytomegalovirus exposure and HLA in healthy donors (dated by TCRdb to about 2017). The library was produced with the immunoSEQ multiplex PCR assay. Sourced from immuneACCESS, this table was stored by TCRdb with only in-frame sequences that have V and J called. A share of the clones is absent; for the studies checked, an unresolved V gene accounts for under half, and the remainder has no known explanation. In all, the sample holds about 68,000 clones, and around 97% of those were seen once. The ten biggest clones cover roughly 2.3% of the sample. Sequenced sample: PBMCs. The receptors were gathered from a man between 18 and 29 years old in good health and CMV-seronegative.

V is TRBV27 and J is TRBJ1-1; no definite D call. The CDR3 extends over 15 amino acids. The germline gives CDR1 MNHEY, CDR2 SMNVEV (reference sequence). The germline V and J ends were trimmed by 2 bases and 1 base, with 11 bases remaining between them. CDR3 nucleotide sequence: TGTGCCAGCAGTTTACTGGGGAGGGCGAACACTGAAGCTTTCTTT. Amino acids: CASSLLGRANTEAFF.

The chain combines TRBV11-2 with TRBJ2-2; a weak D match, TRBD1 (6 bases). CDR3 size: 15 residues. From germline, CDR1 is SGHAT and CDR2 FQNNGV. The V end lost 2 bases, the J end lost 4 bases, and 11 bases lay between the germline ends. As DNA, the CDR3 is TGTGCCAGCAGCTTAACGGACAGACCCACCGGGGAGCTGTTTTTT. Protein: CASSLTDRPTGELFF. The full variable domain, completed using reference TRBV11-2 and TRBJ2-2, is EAGVAQSPRYKIIEKRQSVAFWCNPISGHATLYWYQQILGQGPKLLIQFQNNGVVDDSQLPKDRFSAERLKGVDSTLKIQPAKLEDSAVYLCASSLTDRPTGELFFGEGSRLTVL.

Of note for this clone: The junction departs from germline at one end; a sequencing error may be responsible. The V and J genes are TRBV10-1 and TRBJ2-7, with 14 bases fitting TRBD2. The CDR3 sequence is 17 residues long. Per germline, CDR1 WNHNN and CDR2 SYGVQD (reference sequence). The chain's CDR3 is CVSSESPGLAGDYEQYF. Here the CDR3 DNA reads TGCGTCAGCAGTGAGTCACCGGGACTAGCGGGAGACTACGAGCAGTACTTC.

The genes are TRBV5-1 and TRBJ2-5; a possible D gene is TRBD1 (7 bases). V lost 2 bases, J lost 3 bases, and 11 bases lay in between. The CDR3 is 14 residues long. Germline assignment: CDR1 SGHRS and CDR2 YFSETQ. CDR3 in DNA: TGCGCCAGCAGCTTAGGAGGGGGCGAAGAGACCCAGTACTTC. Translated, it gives CASSLGGGEETQYF.

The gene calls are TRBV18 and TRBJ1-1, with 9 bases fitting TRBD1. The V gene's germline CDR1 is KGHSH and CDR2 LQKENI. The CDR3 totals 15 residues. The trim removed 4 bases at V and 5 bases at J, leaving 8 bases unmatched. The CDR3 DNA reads TGTGCCAGCTCACGGATGGACAGGGGAGTTACTGAAGCTTTCTTT. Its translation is CASSRMDRGVTEAFF.

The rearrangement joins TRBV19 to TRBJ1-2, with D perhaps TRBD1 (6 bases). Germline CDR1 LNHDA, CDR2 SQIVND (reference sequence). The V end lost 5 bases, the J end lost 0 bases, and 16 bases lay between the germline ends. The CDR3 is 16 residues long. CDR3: CASSLRQARANYGYTF. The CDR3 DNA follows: TGTGCCAGTAGTCTCCGACAGGCGAGAGCTAACTATGGCTACACCTTC.

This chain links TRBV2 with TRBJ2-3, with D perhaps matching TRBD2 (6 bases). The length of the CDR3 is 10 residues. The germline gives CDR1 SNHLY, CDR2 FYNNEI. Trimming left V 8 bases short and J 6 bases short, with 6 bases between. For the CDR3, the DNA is TGTGCCAGCGGGGGGGATACGCAGTATTTT. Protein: CASGGDTQYF.

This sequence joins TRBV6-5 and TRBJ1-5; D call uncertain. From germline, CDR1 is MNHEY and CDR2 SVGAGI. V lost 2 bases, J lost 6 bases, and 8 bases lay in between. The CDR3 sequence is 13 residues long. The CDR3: CASSYEGRQPQHF. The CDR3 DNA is TGTGCCAGCAGTTACGAGGGTCGTCAGCCCCAGCATTTT.

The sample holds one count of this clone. CDR3 coding DNA: TGTGCCAGTAGTATGGGGACATCCTACGAGCAGTACTTC. Its translation is CASSMGTSYEQYF. The V and J genes are TRBV19 and TRBJ2-7; the D gene is possibly TRBD1 (6 bases). Germline V gene sequence: CDR1 LNHDA, CDR2 SQIVND (reference sequence). The V gene lost 3 bases and the J gene lost 1 base, with 7 bases spanning the gap. The CDR3 has 13 amino acids.

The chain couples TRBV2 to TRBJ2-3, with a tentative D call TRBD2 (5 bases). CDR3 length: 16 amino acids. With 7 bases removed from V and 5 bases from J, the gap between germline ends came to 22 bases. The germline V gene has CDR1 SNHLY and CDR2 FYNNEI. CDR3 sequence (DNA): TGTGCCAGCAAACCCCTCTCGGCGGAGGATTTAGATACGCAGTATTTT. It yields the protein CASKPLSAEDLDTQYF.

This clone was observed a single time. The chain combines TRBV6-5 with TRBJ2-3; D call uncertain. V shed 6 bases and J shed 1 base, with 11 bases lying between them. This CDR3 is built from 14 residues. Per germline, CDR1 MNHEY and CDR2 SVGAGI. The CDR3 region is CASSPTRGTDTQYF. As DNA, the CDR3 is TGTGCCAGCAGCCCTACTCGTGGCACAGATACGCAGTATTTT.

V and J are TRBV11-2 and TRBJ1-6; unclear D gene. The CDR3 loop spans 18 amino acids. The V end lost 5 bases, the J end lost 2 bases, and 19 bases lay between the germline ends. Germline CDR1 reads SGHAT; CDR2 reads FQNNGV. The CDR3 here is CASSPAGLQGPYNSPLHF. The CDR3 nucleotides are TGTGCCAGCAGCCCGGCTGGACTACAAGGCCCCTATAATTCACCCCTCCACTTT.

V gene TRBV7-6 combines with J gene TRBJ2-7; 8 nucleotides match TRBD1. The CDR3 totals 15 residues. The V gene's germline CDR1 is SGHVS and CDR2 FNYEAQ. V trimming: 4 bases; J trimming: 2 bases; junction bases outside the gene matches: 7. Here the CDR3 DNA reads TGTGCCAGCAGCTCCCCCACGACAGGGGCCTACGAGCAGTACTTC. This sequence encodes CASSSPTTGAYEQYF.

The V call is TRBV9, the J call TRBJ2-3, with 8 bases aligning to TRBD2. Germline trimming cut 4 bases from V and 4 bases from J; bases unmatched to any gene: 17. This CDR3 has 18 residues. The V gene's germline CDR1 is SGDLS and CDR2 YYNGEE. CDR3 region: CASSSHLPSGSAADTQYF. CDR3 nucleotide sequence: TGTGCCAGCAGCTCTCATCTTCCAAGCGGGAGTGCGGCAGATACGCAGTATTTT. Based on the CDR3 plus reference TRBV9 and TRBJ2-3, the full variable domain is DSGVTQTPKHLITATGQRVTLRCSPRSGDLSVYWYQQSLDQGLQFLIQYYNGEERAKGNILERFSAQQFPDLHSELNLSSLELGDSALYFCASSSHLPSGSAADTQYFGPGTRLTVL.

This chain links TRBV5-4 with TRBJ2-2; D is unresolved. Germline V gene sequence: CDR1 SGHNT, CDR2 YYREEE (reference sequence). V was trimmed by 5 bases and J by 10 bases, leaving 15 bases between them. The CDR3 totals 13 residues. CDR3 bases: TGTGCCAGCAGTATCCCTACCAGGCAGGAGCTGTTTTTT. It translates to CASSIPTRQELFF. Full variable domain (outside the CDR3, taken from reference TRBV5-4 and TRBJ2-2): ETGVTQSPTHLIKTRGQQVTLRCSSQSGHNTVSWYQQALGQGPQFIFQYYREEENGRGNFPPRFSGLQFPNYSSELNVNALELDDSALYLCASSIPTRQELFFGEGSRLTVL.

The CDR3 sequence is CASSYDRNTEAFF. The CDR3 nucleotides are TGTGCCAGCAGTTACGACAGGAACACTGAAGCTTTCTTT. The chain employs TRBV6-5 and TRBJ1-1; a possible D gene is TRBD1 (5 bases). Germline V gives CDR1 MNHEY, CDR2 SVGAGI. The V and J ends lost 2 bases and 1 base respectively, with 5 bases between them. The CDR3 extends over 13 amino acids.

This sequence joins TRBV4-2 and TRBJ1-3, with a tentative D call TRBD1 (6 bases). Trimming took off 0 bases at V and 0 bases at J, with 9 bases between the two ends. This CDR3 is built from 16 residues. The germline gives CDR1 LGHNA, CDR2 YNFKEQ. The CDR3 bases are TGTGCCAGCAGCCAAGAAAGGGGGTTCTCTGGAAACACCATATATTTT. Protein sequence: CASSQERGFSGNTIYF.

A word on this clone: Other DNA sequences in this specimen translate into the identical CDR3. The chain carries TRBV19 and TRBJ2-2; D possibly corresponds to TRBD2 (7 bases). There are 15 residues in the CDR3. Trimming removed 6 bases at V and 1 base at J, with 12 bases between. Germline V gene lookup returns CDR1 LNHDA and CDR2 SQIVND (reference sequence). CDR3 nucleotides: TGTGCCAGTAGGAGGGGGGGACTGAACACCGGGGAGCTGTTTTTT. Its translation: CASRRGGLNTGELFF.

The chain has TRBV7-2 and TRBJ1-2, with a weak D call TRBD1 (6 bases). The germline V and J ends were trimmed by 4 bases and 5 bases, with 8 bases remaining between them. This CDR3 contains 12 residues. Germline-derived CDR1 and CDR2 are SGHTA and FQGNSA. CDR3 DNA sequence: TGTGCCAGCAGCTCAAGGGGGTATGGCTACACCTTC. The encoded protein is CASSSRGYGYTF.

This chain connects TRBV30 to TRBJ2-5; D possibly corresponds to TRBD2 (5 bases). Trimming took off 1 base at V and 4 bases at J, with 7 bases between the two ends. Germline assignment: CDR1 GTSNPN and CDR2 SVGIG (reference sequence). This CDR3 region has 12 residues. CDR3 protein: CAWSDGRETQYF. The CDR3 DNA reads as TGTGCCTGGAGTGATGGGAGAGAGACCCAGTACTTC.

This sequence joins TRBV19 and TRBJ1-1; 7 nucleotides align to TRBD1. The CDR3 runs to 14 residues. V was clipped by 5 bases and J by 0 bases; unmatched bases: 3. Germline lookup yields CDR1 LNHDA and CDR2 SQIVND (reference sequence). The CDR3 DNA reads TGTGCCAGTAGTGTGGGACAGCTGAACACTGAAGCTTTCTTT. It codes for CASSVGQLNTEAFF.

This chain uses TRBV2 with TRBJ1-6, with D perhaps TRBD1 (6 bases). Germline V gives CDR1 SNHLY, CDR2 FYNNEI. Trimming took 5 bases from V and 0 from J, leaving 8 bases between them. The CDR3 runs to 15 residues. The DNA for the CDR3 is TGTGCCAGCAGTACGGACAGCTCCTATAATTCACCCCTCCACTTT. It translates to CASSTDSSYNSPLHF.

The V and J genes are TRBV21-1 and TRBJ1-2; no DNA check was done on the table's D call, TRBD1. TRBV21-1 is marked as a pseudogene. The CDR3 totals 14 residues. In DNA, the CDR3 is TGTGCCAGCAGCAAAGAGGGGGCTAACTATGGCTACACCTTC. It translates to CASSKEGANYGYTF.

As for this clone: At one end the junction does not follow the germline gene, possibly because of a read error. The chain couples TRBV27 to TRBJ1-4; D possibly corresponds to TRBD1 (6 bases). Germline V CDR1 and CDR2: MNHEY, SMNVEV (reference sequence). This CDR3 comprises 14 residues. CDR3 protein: CASSLRQVNEKLLF. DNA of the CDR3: TGTGCCAGCAGTTTGAGACAGGTTAATGAAAAACTGCTTTTT.

CDR3 nucleotide sequence: TGTGCCAGCAGTTACTCGTCAGGGCCCCATCAGCCCCAGCATTTT. This encodes CASSYSSGPHQPQHF. The V gene is TRBV6-5, the J gene TRBJ1-5; D may be TRBD1 (5 bases). Germline CDR1 reads MNHEY; CDR2 reads SVGAGI. The CDR3 contains 15 residues. Trimming shortened V by 0 bases and J by 5 bases, and 11 bases separated the two germline ends.